The 10 T cell receptor beta chains reported below all come from one sample, sequenced in a study of blood T cell repertoires in COVID-19. Only in-frame clones appear in the TCRdb table, and some are missing; sequencing was by immunoSEQ multiplex PCR. The repertoire consists of hundreds of thousands of clones, with less than 85% occurring once and the leading ten covering approximately 2.5%. Sequenced: peripheral blood. The receptors originated from a woman in her 70s with active or convalescent COVID-19.

This clone has only a few counts. The genes are TRBV18 and TRBJ2-7; D unclear. Trimming pared 6 bases from V and 7 bases from J, leaving 16 bases between. This CDR3 comprises 13 residues. Per the germline V gene, CDR1 is KGHSH and CDR2 is LQKENI. CDR3 nucleotides: TGTGCCAGCTCCTACGATTCCAATCGGGAGCAGTACTTC. Protein product: CASSYDSNREQYF.

The chain combines TRBV6-2 or TRBV6-3 with TRBJ1-2, with no clear D. This CDR3 contains 14 residues. The V end was cut by 0 bases, the J end by 4 bases, with 9 bases between. The germline gives CDR1 MNHEY, CDR2 SVGEGT. The CDR3 loop is CASSYSSPIYGYTF. The CDR3, as DNA: TGTGCCAGCAGTTACTCGAGTCCTATCTATGGCTACACCTTC.

The rearrangement uses TRBV5-4 and TRBJ2-3; D is ambiguous. The CDR3 has 16 residues. The germline CDR1 and CDR2 sequences are SGHNT and YYREEE (reference sequence). V lost 0 bases, J lost 0 bases, and 11 bases lay in between. CDR3 amino acids: CASSLVAAPSTDTQYF. The CDR3 bases are TGTGCCAGCAGCTTGGTGGCGGCACCCAGCACAGATACGCAGTATTTT.

The chain employs TRBV30 and TRBJ2-5, with D possibly TRBD1 on 6 matching bases. Germline CDR1 reads GTSNPN; CDR2 reads SVGIG (reference sequence). The CDR3 loop spans 13 amino acids. With 0 bases removed from V and 4 bases from J, the gap between germline ends came to 9 bases. For the CDR3, the DNA is TGTGCCTGGAGTGTACTCAGGGGAGAGACCCAGTACTTC. Residues: CAWSVLRGETQYF.

This clone was seen a handful of times. Other DNA sequences from this sample encode an identical CDR3 as well. The chain joins TRBV3-1 (or the pseudogene TRBV3-2) to TRBJ2-5; perhaps TRBD2 as D (6 bases). Germline V CDR1 and CDR2: LGHDT, YNNKEL (reference sequence). This CDR3 has 14 amino acids. V was pared by 2 bases and J by 4 bases, with 11 bases between. As DNA, the CDR3 is TGTGCCAGCAGCCAATTCCTGGGGGGAGAGACCCAGTACTTC. Translation: CASSQFLGGETQYF.

CDR3 loop: CASSARQGNEQFF. CDR3 DNA sequence: TGTGCCAGCAGCGCCCGACAGGGGAATGAGCAGTTCTTC. The chain combines TRBV7-2 with TRBJ2-1; 8 nucleotides agree with TRBD1. V shed 5 bases and J 7 bases; nucleotides not matched to a gene: 4. The CDR3 contains 13 residues. CDR1 and CDR2 (germline): SGHTA, FQGNSA.

This clone was counted a few times. The chain couples TRBV19 to TRBJ1-5; D perhaps matches TRBD1 (5 bases). Trimming removed 9 bases at V and 4 bases at J, with 22 bases between. Germline-derived CDR1 and CDR2 are LNHDA and SQIVND (reference sequence). This CDR3 is built from 16 residues. CDR3 residues: CASRVQGLTLNQPQHF. The CDR3 DNA is TGTGCCAGCAGAGTTCAGGGTCTCACGTTGAATCAGCCCCAGCATTTT.

This chain uses TRBV4-1 with TRBJ2-6; D may be TRBD1 (5 bases). The CDR3 contains 16 residues. CDR1 and CDR2 from the germline V gene are MGHRA and YSYEKL. V lost 1 base to trimming and J lost 2 bases, with 9 bases between them. CDR3 DNA: TGCGCCAGCAGCCAAGGACAGCAGGCTGGGGCCAACGTCCTGACTTTC. This codes for CASSQGQQAGANVLTF.

About this clone itself: This same CDR3 is encoded by further DNA sequences in the sample. The chain has TRBV27 and TRBJ2-2; 9 bases align to TRBD2. J gave up 3 bases and V 2 bases, and 1 base lay outside the gene matches. The CDR3 sequence is 15 residues long. The germline CDR1 and CDR2 sequences are MNHEY and SMNVEV (reference sequence). The CDR3 region has the DNA TGTGCCAGCAGTTTAGGCGGGAGGGACACCGGGGAGCTGTTTTTT. This sequence encodes CASSLGGRDTGELFF.

The chain carries TRBV18 and TRBJ1-5; TRBD1 aligns across 7 bases. The germline gives CDR1 KGHSH, CDR2 LQKENI. The V gene end was trimmed by 5 bases and the J gene end by 0 bases; junction bases not matched to a gene: 4. This CDR3 is built from 15 residues. The CDR3: CASSEQGDSNQPQHF. The DNA of the CDR3 is TGTGCCAGCTCAGAGCAGGGGGATAGCAATCAGCCCCAGCATTTT.